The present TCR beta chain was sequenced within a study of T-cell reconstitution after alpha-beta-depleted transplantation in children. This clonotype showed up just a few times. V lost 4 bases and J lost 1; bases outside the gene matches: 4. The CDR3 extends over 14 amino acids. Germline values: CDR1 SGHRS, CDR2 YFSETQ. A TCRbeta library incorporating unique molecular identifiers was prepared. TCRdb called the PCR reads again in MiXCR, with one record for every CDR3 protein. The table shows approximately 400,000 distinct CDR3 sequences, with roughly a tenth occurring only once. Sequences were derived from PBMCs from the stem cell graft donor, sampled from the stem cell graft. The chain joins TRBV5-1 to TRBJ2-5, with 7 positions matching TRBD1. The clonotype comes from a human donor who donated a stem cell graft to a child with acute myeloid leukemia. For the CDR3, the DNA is TGCGCCAGCAGCGGCAGACAGGGCCAAGAGACCCAGTACTTC. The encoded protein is CASSGRQGQETQYF.